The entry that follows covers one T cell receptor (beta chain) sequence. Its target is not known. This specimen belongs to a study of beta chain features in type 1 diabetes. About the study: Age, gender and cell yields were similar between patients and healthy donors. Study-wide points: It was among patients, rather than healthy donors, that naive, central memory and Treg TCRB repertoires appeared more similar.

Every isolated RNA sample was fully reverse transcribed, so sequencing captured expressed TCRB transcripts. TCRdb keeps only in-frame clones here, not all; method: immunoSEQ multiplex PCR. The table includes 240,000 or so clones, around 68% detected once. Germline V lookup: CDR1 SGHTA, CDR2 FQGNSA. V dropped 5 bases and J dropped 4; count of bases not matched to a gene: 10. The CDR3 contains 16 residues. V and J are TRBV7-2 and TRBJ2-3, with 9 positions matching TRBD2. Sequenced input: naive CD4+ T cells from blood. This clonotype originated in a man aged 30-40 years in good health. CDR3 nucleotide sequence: TGTGCCAGCAGCCCCGACTGGCGGGAGGGCCCAGATACGCAGTATTTT. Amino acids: CASSPDWREGPDTQYF.